In its sample, the clone carrying this T cell receptor beta chain was seen many times. The target antigen is unknown. This sample is drawn from a study of T cells after yellow fever vaccination. Study summary: Libraries from low-cell-number fractions were prepared with the SMART-Seq v4 Ultra Low Input RNA kit. Whole-study results and caveats: The secondary response was weaker but peaked faster, day 5 versus 15. Abundant bulk-derived clonotypes could contaminate FACS-sorted repertoires.

CDR3 length equals 14 residues. Trimming removed 6 bases at V and 7 bases at J, with 18 bases between. Template-switching 5'RACE yielded the TCR cDNA; a universal primer site and UMIs were added in the process. Each CDR3 protein gets one entry after TCRdb re-called the 5' RACE reads with MiXCR. The repertoire includes around 310,000 distinct CDR3 sequences, approximately 4.5% of them detected once, and approximately 19% sits in the top ten. The sequence was obtained from a man between 18 and 29 years old who received the YFV17D yellow fever vaccine. Sample: PBMCs, taken 15 days after the yellow fever booster vaccination. The chain joins TRBV12-3 or TRBV12-4 to TRBJ2-5; D is unclear. CDR3 nucleotides: TGTGCCAGCAGAACGGTCGGCGCCTTCAGGACCCAGTACTTC. Amino acids: CASRTVGAFRTQYF.